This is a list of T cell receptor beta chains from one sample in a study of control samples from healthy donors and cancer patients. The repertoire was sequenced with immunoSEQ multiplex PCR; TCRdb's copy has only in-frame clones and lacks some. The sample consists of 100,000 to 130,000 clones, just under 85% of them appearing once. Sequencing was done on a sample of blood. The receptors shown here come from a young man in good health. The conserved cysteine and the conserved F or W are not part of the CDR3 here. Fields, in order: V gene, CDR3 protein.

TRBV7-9,ASSSHWDGETEAF
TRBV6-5,ASSSGQGWTGELF
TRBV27,ASSLSNRGYYGYT
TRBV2,ASSEYKRSGTEAF
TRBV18,ASSPLQGSSYNSPLH
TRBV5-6,ASSFRGRRLGNTIY
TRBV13,ASSFAGTNEKLF
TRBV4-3,ASSQAPAGGPGEQF
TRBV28,ASSPRAAEAF
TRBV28,ASTYEGGMWTEAF